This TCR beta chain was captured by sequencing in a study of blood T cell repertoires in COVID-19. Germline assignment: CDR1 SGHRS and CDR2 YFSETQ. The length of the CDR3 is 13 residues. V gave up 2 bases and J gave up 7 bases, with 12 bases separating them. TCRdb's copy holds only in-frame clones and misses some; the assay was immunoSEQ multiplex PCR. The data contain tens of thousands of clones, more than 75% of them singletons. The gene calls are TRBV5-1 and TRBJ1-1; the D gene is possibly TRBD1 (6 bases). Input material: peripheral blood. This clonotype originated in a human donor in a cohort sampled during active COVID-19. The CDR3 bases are TGCGCCAGCAGCTTACCCACAGGGTATGAAGCTTTCTTT. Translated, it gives CASSLPTGYEAFF.